This TCR beta chain was recovered during a study of cytomegalovirus exposure and HLA in healthy donors. Study summary: The study's early data release held tens of millions of unique TCRs from HLA-typed donors.

Study-wide results and caveats: Usually a TCR sequence was rare, but some public TCRs were found in many donors. The only immune exposure information that was available was CMV serostatus. The authors later linked a missense DCLRE1C variant to TCR beta V- and J-gene trimming.

With respect to this clone: Its specificity is unknown. A read error may account for a junction end that differs from germline.

The CDR3 sequence is 17 residues long. In germline, CDR1 is SEHNR, CDR2 FQNEAQ (reference sequence). The PCR made use of 60 Vbeta and 13 Jbeta primers. Clones were read by immunoSEQ multiplex PCR, and TCRdb kept only the in-frame ones, dropping some. The data hold over 150,000 clones, with 75% to 85% observed a single time. The sequence came from a woman between 25 and 40 years old in good health and CMV-seronegative. The chain couples TRBV7-9 to TRBJ2-2, with TRBD2 matching 8 bases. Material for sequencing was PBMCs. The CDR3: CSSSLRFRGGHTGELFF. The CDR3 DNA follows: TGTTCCAGCAGCTTACGGTTTCGGGGGGGTCACACCGGGGAGCTGTTTTTT. The full variable domain, rest sourced from reference TRBV7-9 and TRBJ2-2, is DTGVSQNPRHKITKRGQNVTFRCDPISEHNRLYWYRQTLGQGPEFLTYFQNEAQLEKSRLLSDRFSAERPKGSFSTLEIQRTEQGDSAMYLCSSSLRFRGGHTGELFFGEGSRLTVL.